These 24 T cell receptor beta chains share one sample of origin, sequenced in a study of preoperative IRX-2 immunotherapy in early breast cancer. Using immunoSEQ multiplex PCR, the repertoire was profiled, and TCRdb retains in-frame clones only, with some absent. The data contain some 42,000 clones, approximately 85% of them singletons. Treatment denoted: preoperative locoregional IRX-2 cytokine immunotherapy. This material consisted of lymph node tissue, taken after IRX-2 immunotherapy. The receptors were gathered from a human donor with breast cancer.

The V gene is TRBV18, the J gene TRBJ2-2; D gene unclear. This CDR3 has 15 amino acids. V lost 0 bases and J lost 6, with 11 bases in between. Germline V lookup: CDR1 KGHSH, CDR2 LQKENI. CDR3 in amino acids: CASSPPFYPAGELFF. DNA of the CDR3: TGTGCCAGCTCACCACCCTTCTACCCCGCCGGGGAGCTGTTTTTT.

This clone was seen a single time. V usage is TRBV11-3 and J usage is TRBJ2-5; TRBD2 might be the D (7 bases). CDR1 and CDR2 from the germline V gene are SGHNT and YENEEA. The V end was cut by 4 bases, the J end by 1 base, with 16 bases between. This CDR3 has 16 residues. The CDR3 loop reads CASSSVAGALQETQYF. The DNA of the CDR3 is TGTGCCAGCAGCTCGGTGGCGGGGGCCCTCCAAGAGACCCAGTACTTC.

The gene calls are TRBV10-2 and TRBJ1-2, with D tentatively TRBD1 (6 bases). Germline CDR1 reads WSHSY; CDR2 reads SAAADI. With 3 bases removed from V and 5 bases from J, the gap between germline ends came to 16 bases. CDR3 size: 15 residues. The CDR3 here is CASSEVDRPYYGYTF. In nucleotides, the CDR3 is TGCGCCAGCAGTGAAGTCGACAGGCCTTATTATGGCTACACCTTC.

The chain employs TRBV28 and TRBJ2-3, with D perhaps TRBD1 (6 bases). Between the trimmed V and J ends, which lost 3 bases and 2 bases, there was a span of 18 bases. The V gene's germline CDR1 is MDHEN and CDR2 SYDVKM. The CDR3 is 17 amino acids. The CDR3 sequence is CASSFSRGFGVTDTQYF. The CDR3 nucleotides are TGTGCCAGCAGTTTTAGCAGGGGATTTGGGGTCACAGATACGCAGTATTTT.

The rearrangement links TRBV23-1 to TRBJ2-1, with 9 bases identical to TRBD1. TRBV23-1 is an ORF; its function is uncertain. The ends lost 6 bases at V and 6 bases at J; junction bases unmatched: 3. This CDR3 region has 13 residues. CDR3 DNA: TGCGCCAGCAGCTCGACAGGGGGCAATGAGCAGTTCTTC. It translates to CASSSTGGNEQFF.

The gene calls are TRBV7-6 and TRBJ1-2; TRBD1 aligns across 7 bases. J was trimmed by 5 bases and V by 2 bases; bases with no gene match: 11. The CDR3 length is 16 residues. Germline CDR1 SGHVS, CDR2 FNYEAQ. DNA for the CDR3: TGTGCCAGCAGCTTAATCGGACAGGTCAACCTTTATGGCTACACCTTC. It translates to CASSLIGQVNLYGYTF.

V gene TRBV11-3 combines with J gene TRBJ2-1; D uncertain. CDR3 size: 14 residues. Trimming took off 2 bases at V and 10 bases at J, with 15 bases between the two ends. CDR1 is SGHNT and CDR2 is YENEEA in the germline V gene. The CDR3 sequence is CASSLNVGQVEQFF. The CDR3 DNA follows: TGTGCCAGCAGCTTAAACGTAGGTCAGGTCGAGCAGTTCTTC.

Comment on this clone: An end of the junction does not agree with germline; a read error may underlie this. The chain has TRBV28 and TRBJ1-1; D possibly corresponds to TRBD1 (6 bases). CDR1 and CDR2 (germline): MDHEN, SYDVKM. There are 13 residues in the CDR3. CDR3 amino acids: CASSLLGDTEVFF. DNA for the CDR3: TGTGCCAGCAGTTTACTAGGGGACACTGAAGTTTTCTTT.

V usage is TRBV19 and J usage is TRBJ1-3, with D perhaps matching TRBD1 (5 bases). CDR3 length equals 13 residues. The germline gives CDR1 LNHDA, CDR2 SQIVND (reference sequence). Trimming took off 5 bases at V and 6 bases at J, with 11 bases between the two ends. In nucleotides, the CDR3 is TGTGCCAGTAGTCTGGGACTCCAAAACACCATATATTTT. Protein sequence: CASSLGLQNTIYF.

V and J are TRBV29-1 and TRBJ1-1; D is possibly TRBD1 (6 bases). CDR3 length equals 14 residues. The germline V and J ends were trimmed by 1 base and 8 bases, with 17 bases remaining between them. Germline loops: CDR1 SQVTM, CDR2 ANQGSEA. Written as DNA, the CDR3 is TGCAGCGTTGAAGTAGGGGGATCCGAAGGGGAAGCTTTCTTT. This translates into CSVEVGGSEGEAFF.

The chain is built from TRBV6-8 and TRBJ1-1; possibly TRBD1 for D (5 bases). Per the germline V gene, CDR1 is MNHGY and CDR2 is SAAAGT. Deletions cut 5 bases from V and 5 bases from J, with 15 bases between. The CDR3 is 14 residues long. DNA of the CDR3: TGTGCCAGCAGTAAAATTCCCGGGGGAACTGAAGCTTTCTTT. Its translation is CASSKIPGGTEAFF.

DNA of the CDR3: TGTGCCAGCAGTTACGTCGGGGGGGTCACAGATACGCAGTATTTT. It codes for CASSYVGGVTDTQYF. This chain joins TRBV6-8 and TRBJ2-3, with 8 bases identical to TRBD2. This CDR3 is 15 amino acids long. The V segment lost 2 bases and the J segment 2 bases; nucleotides outside the gene matches: 3. Per the germline V gene, CDR1 is MNHGY and CDR2 is SAAAGT.

This clone is a singleton in its sample. The chain links TRBV29-1 to TRBJ1-2; TRBD1 might be the D (6 bases). Germline V CDR1 and CDR2: SQVTM, ANQGSEA. The CDR3 sequence is 16 residues long. The V and J ends lost 4 bases and 1 base respectively, with 19 bases between them. CDR3: CSVGPSKDRDNYGYTF. Written as DNA, the CDR3 is TGCAGCGTTGGCCCGTCCAAGGACAGAGATAACTATGGCTACACCTTC. Variable domain in full (rest from reference TRBV29-1 and TRBJ1-2): SAVISQKPSRDICQRGTSLTIQCQVDSQVTMMFWYRQQPGQSLTLIATANQGSEATYESGFVIDKFPISRPNLTFSTLTVSNMSPEDSSIYLCSVGPSKDRDNYGYTFGSGTRLTVV.

The chain carries TRBV29-1 and TRBJ1-1; 8 positions match TRBD1. CDR1 is SQVTM and CDR2 is ANQGSEA in the germline V gene. CDR3 length: 14 amino acids. The trim removed 4 bases at V and 4 bases at J, leaving 8 bases unmatched. CDR3 DNA: TGCAGCGTTGGGGACAGGAGGACAGGCACTGAAGCTTTCTTT. This sequence encodes CSVGDRRTGTEAFF.

The chain joins TRBV7-1 to TRBJ1-5, with a weak D call TRBD1 (6 bases). TRBV7-1 qualifies as an ORF whose function is uncertain. The CDR3 loop spans 15 amino acids. Trimming shortened V by 4 bases and J by 1 base, and 11 bases separated the two germline ends. The CDR3 protein is CASSWGGTSNQPQHF. The CDR3 DNA reads TGTGCCAGCAGCTGGGGAGGGACAAGCAATCAGCCCCAGCATTTT.

The chain recombines TRBV28 with TRBJ2-7, with 7 bases aligning to TRBD2. In germline, CDR1 is MDHEN, CDR2 SYDVKM. Trimming took 9 bases from V and 3 from J; bases not matched to a gene: 8. The CDR3 contains 13 residues. In nucleotides, the CDR3 is TGTGCCAGTACCGGGGGGAACCGCTACGAGCAGTACTTC. This sequence encodes CASTGGNRYEQYF.

The CDR3 coding sequence is TGTGCCATCGGTGGGACTAGCGGTTGGGTTGAGCAGTTCTTC. This sequence encodes CAIGGTSGWVEQFF. The genes are TRBV6-8 and TRBJ2-1; 11 bases fit TRBD2. The CDR3 has 14 residues. Germline V gene lookup returns CDR1 MNHGY and CDR2 SAAAGT. With 10 bases clipped from V and 9 bases from J, the junction kept 11 bases outside the gene matches.

The CDR3: CASSGSGYNSPLHF. The CDR3 DNA reads TGCGCCAGCAGTGGATCTGGGTATAATTCACCCCTCCACTTT. The rearrangement joins TRBV10-2 to TRBJ1-6; D call uncertain. From germline, CDR1 is WSHSY and CDR2 SAAADI. The CDR3 covers 14 residues. Trimming cost V 4 bases and J 4 bases, with 8 bases left between them.

V gene TRBV5-1 combines with J gene TRBJ1-1; TRBD1 is a possible D gene (6 bases). The length of the CDR3 is 15 residues. Germline V gene lookup returns CDR1 SGHRS and CDR2 YFSETQ. The ends were cut back, 4 bases at V and 7 bases at J, with 20 bases in the middle. This CDR3 reads CASSPYSGGADEAFF. The CDR3 region has the DNA TGCGCCAGCAGCCCCTACTCTGGGGGGGCAGATGAAGCTTTCTTT.

V usage is TRBV5-1 and J usage is TRBJ1-4, with 7 bases lining up with TRBD1. Germline V lookup: CDR1 SGHRS, CDR2 YFSETQ. This CDR3 comprises 16 residues. Unmatched junction bases numbered 5, after V lost 3 bases and J lost 0 bases. The CDR3 here is CASSSGQLATNEKLFF. CDR3 bases: TGCGCCAGCAGCTCGGGACAGCTCGCAACTAATGAAAAACTGTTTTTT.

In this sample, this clone turned up once. This CDR3 reads CASSPWDRDTQYF. The CDR3 DNA reads TGTGCCAGTAGTCCCTGGGACAGAGATACGCAGTATTTT. V and J are TRBV19 and TRBJ2-3; TRBD1 matches 7 bases. Losses at the gene ends were 5 bases for V and 5 bases for J; bases not matched to a gene: 4. The CDR3 contains 13 residues. CDR1 LNHDA and CDR2 SQIVND come from the germline V gene (reference sequence).

V is TRBV1 and J is TRBJ2-3. TRBV1 is a listed pseudogene. CDR3 length equals 14 residues. CDR3 in amino acids: CASSQAQRTDTQYF. In DNA form, the CDR3 reads TGCGCCAGCAGCCAAGCCCAACGCACAGATACGCAGTATTTT.

V is TRBV7-1 and J is TRBJ1-3; the D gene is possibly TRBD1 (5 bases). TRBV7-1 is identified as an open reading frame with a role that is uncertain. V lost 4 bases, J lost 0 bases, and 19 bases lay in between. The CDR3 runs 18 residues. Here the CDR3 DNA reads TGTGCCAGCAGCTTGGGAACAGCGGGGCGGATCTCTGGAAACACCATATATTTT. Amino acid sequence: CASSLGTAGRISGNTIYF.

This sequence joins TRBV1 and TRBJ1-5. TRBV1 is flagged as a pseudogene. CDR3 length equals 15 residues. CDR3 DNA: TGCGCCAGCAGCCAAGGGAGGTCTGGGGATCAGCCCCAGCATTTT. Translated: CASSQGRSGDQPQHF.